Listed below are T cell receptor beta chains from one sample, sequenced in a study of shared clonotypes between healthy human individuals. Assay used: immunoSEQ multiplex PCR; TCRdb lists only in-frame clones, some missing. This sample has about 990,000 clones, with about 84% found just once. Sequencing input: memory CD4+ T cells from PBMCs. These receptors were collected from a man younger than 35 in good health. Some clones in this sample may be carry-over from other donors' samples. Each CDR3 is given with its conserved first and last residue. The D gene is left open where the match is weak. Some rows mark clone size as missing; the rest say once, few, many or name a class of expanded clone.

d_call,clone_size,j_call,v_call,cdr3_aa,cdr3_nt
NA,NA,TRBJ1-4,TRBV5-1,CASSTGGVNEKLFF,TGCGCCAGCAGCACAGGAGGGGTAAATGAAAAACTGTTTTTT
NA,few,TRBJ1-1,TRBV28,CASSLLGALGTEAFF,TGTGCCAGCAGTTTATTGGGGGCGTTGGGCACTGAAGCTTTCTTT
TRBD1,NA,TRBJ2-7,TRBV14,CASSQAWGQGYEQYF,TGTGCCAGCAGCCAAGCGTGGGGACAGGGGTACGAGCAGTACTTC
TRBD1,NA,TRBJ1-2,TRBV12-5,CASGLPPATGRYGYTF,TGTGCTAGTGGTTTGCCTCCGGCGACAGGGCGCTATGGCTACACCTTC
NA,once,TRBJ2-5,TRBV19,CASTPRDQETQYF,TGTGCCAGTACCCCCAGGGACCAAGAGACCCAGTACTTC
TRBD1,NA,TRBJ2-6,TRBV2,CASRIPGQGAPGANVLTF,TGTGCCAGCAGAATTCCGGGACAGGGGGCTCCCGGGGCCAACGTCCTGACTTTC
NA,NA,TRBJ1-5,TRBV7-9,CASSFLAEQPQHF,TGTGCCAGCAGCTTTCTGGCGGAACAGCCCCAGCATTTT
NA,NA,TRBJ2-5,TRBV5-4,CASSRVLQETQYF,TGTGCCAGCAGCCGAGTCCTCCAAGAGACCCAGTACTTC
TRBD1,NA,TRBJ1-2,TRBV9,CASSVGTGFYGYTF,TGTGCCAGCAGCGTGGGGACAGGTTTCTATGGCTACACCTTC
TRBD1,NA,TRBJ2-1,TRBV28,CASSLRQGHKFF,TGTGCCAGCAGTCTGAGACAGGGTCATAAGTTCTTC
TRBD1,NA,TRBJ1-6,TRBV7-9,CASSPGQGSSPLHF,TGTGCCAGCAGCCCGGGACAGGGATCTTCACCCCTCCACTTT
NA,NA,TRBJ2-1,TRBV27,CASSFGSSYNEQFF,TGTGCCAGCAGTTTCGGGAGCTCCTACAATGAGCAGTTCTTC
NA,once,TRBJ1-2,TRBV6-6,CASSYLPGASYGYTF,TGTGCCAGCAGTTACCTCCCGGGGGCGTCCTATGGCTACACCTTC
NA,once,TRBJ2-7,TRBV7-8,CASSLAGSWYEQYF,TGTGCCAGCAGCTTAGCGGGTAGCTGGTACGAGCAGTACTTC
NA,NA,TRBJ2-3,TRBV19,CASSSYNREGNTDTQYF,TGTGCCAGTAGTAGCTACAACAGGGAGGGGAACACAGATACGCAGTATTTT
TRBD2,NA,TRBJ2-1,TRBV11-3,CASSPRDSGRIDEQFF,TGTGCCAGCAGCCCCCGGGATAGCGGGAGGATTGATGAGCAGTTCTTC
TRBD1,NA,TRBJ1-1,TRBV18,CASSPDRANTEAFF,TGTGCCAGCTCACCCGACAGGGCTAACACTGAAGCTTTCTTT
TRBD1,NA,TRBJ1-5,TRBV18,CASSRTGVVDQPQHF,TGTGCCAGCTCCAGAACAGGGGTCGTGGATCAGCCCCAGCATTTT
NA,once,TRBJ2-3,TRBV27,CASSFYRADTQYF,TGTGCCAGCAGTTTTTACAGGGCGGATACGCAGTATTTT
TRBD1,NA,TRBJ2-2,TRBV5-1,CASSLPQGDTGELFF,TGCGCCAGCAGCTTACCACAGGGGGACACCGGGGAGCTGTTTTTT
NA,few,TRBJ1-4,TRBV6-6,CASANPTPRGEKLFF,TGTGCCAGCGCCAACCCGACACCCCGCGGTGAAAAACTGTTTTTT
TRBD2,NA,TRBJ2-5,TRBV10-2,CASSESASGRRETQYF,TGCGCCAGCAGTGAGTCGGCTAGCGGGAGGCGAGAGACCCAGTACTTC
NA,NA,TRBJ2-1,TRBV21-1,CASSKLRQGRDEQFF,TGTGCCAGCAGCAAATTAAGACAGGGGAGGGATGAGCAGTTCTTC
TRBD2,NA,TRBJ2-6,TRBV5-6,CASSAGLALSSGANVLTF,TGTGCCAGCAGCGCGGGACTAGCCCTTTCCTCTGGGGCCAACGTCCTGACTTTC
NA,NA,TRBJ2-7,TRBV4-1,CASSHQGIALSSYEQYF,TGCGCCAGCAGCCACCAAGGTATAGCGTTAAGCTCCTACGAGCAGTACTTC
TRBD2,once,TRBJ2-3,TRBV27,CASRGQGGVLAGGRGDTQYF,TGTGCCAGCAGGGGTCAAGGTGGGGTTCTAGCGGGAGGGAGAGGGGATACGCAGTATTTT
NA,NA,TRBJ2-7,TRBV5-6,CASRVRRSSYEQYF,TGTGCCAGCAGAGTACGAAGGAGCTCCTACGAGCAGTACTTC
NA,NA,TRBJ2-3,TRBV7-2,CASSLGGPAHGDTQYF,TGTGCCAGCAGCTTAGGCGGCCCCGCCCACGGAGATACGCAGTATTTT
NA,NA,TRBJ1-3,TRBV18,CASSPRGEPSGNTIYF,TGTGCCAGCTCACCACGAGGGGAACCCTCTGGAAACACCATATATTTT
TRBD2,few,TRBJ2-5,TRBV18,CASSPPRLAGVETQYF,TGTGCCAGCTCACCACCGAGACTAGCGGGAGTAGAGACCCAGTACTTC
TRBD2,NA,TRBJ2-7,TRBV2,CASSPLAGGTYEQYF,TGTGCCAGCAGCCCCCTAGCGGGAGGGACCTACGAGCAGTACTTC
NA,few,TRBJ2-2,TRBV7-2,CASSLAAGWNTGELFF,TGTGCCAGCAGCTTAGCGGCGGGATGGAACACCGGGGAGCTGTTTTTT
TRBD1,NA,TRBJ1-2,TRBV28,CASSSGQAYTF,TGTGCCAGCAGTTCGGGACAGGCCTACACCTTC
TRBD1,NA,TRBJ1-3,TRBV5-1,CASSLVTGGSGNTIYF,TGCGCCAGCAGCTTGGTAACAGGGGGAAGTGGAAACACCATATATTTT
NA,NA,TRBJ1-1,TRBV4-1,CASSQAQSYRVNTEAFF,TGCGCCAGCAGCCAAGCCCAGTCTTACAGGGTGAACACTGAAGCTTTCTTT
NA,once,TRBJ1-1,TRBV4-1,CASSPNRGLNTEAFF,TGCGCCAGCAGCCCCAACCGGGGGTTGAACACTGAAGCTTTCTTT
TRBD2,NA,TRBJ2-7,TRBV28,CASSFDRGSREQYF,TGTGCCAGCAGTTTTGATCGCGGGAGTCGCGAGCAGTACTTC
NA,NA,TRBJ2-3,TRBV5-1,CASSLGVTGVTDTQYF,TGCGCCAGCAGCTTGGGCGTCACGGGGGTAACAGATACGCAGTATTTT
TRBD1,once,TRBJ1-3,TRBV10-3,CAISGGQGDTIYF,TGTGCCATCAGTGGAGGTCAGGGGGACACCATATATTTT
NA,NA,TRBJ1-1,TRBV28,CASSFPSGFRNRGTEAFF,TGTGCCAGCAGTTTTCCATCAGGGTTTCGTAATCGCGGCACTGAAGCTTTCTTT
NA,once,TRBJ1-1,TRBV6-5,CASSYSQLNTEAFF,TGTGCCAGCAGTTACTCACAGCTGAACACTGAAGCTTTCTTT
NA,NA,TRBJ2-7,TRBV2,CASRRQALGEQYF,TGTGCCAGCAGGCGTCAGGCCTTGGGGGAGCAGTACTTC